This T cell receptor (beta chain) was recovered during a study of vaccination effects on CD4 cells after COVID-19. Study conclusions and caveats: Clones induced by infection and by vaccine showed marked clonal contraction late after vaccination.

Antigen-specific CD4+ T cells were expanded with viral peptide pools in the ViraFEST assay before sequencing. Once cultured for roughly nine days, the cells underwent separation to obtain CD4+ T cells. Vaccine recipients lacked prior SARS-CoV-2 infection and had negative nucleocapsid antibodies. Peptides at about 10 ug/ml and IL-2 at 9.5 to 10 IU/ml were added to approximately 2 million PBMC per well. Half-medium changes using IL-2 medium occurred on days 3 and 7. Clones were read by immunoSEQ multiplex PCR, and TCRdb kept only the in-frame ones, dropping some. Here the sample spans approximately 24,000 clones, around 75% being singletons. In regard to this clone: What it recognizes is unknown.

The length of the CDR3 is 15 residues. The V gene end was trimmed by 6 bases and the J gene end by 0 bases; junction bases not matched to a gene: 4. The germline V gene encodes CDR1 MNHEY and CDR2 SVGAGI. The chain uses TRBV6-5 and TRBJ2-1; TRBD2 matches at 8 bases. The sample consisted of CD4+ T cells from PBMCs cultured with HCoV-NL63 spike peptides, taken before COVID-19 vaccination. This clonotype was sampled from a human donor who received a COVID-19 vaccine. CDR3 sequence (DNA): TGTGCCAGCAGCGAGCGGGGGCTCTCCTACAATGAGCAGTTCTTC. Its translation: CASSERGLSYNEQFF.